Presented here are 10 T cell receptor beta chains from one specimen sequenced in a study of T cells in Graves' hyperthyroidism and ophthalmopathy. From RNA transcripts, TCR beta CDR3 regions were amplified. First-round RT-PCR targeting the TCR CDR3 was performed with the HTBI primer set. TCRdb reanalysed the multiplex PCR reads using MiXCR and keeps one entry per CDR3 protein. The repertoire holds some 490,000 distinct CDR3 sequences, with about 16% as singletons. The specimen sequenced was blood. These receptors all come from a woman under 40 with Graves' ophthalmopathy.

This clonotype was picked up many times. The chain employs TRBV7-2 and TRBJ2-1; 10 nucleotides align to TRBD2. V lost 1 base and J lost 3; bases outside the gene matches: 6. The CDR3 sequence is 17 residues long. CDR1 SGHTA and CDR2 FQGNSA come from the germline V gene. The CDR3 protein is CASSLGPSGSFYNEQFF. As DNA, the CDR3 is TGTGCCAGCAGCTTAGGCCCTAGCGGGAGTTTCTACAATGAGCAGTTCTTC.

The chain is built from TRBV19 and TRBJ2-3, with D possibly matching TRBD2 (5 bases). Germline assignment: CDR1 LNHDA and CDR2 SQIVND (reference sequence). CDR3 length equals 14 residues. V was trimmed by 3 bases and J by 5 bases, leaving 12 bases between them. CDR3 bases: TGTGCCAGTAGTATTCCTAGCCGTGAAGATACGCAGTATTTT. It specifies CASSIPSREDTQYF. The entire variable domain, with the rest obtained from reference TRBV19 and TRBJ2-3, is as follows: DGGITQSPKYLFRKEGQNVTLSCEQNLNHDAMYWYRQDPGQGLRLIYYSQIVNDFQKGDIAEGYSVSREKKESFPLTVTSAQKNPTAFYLCASSIPSREDTQYFGPGTRLTVL.

The V gene is TRBV7-2, the J gene TRBJ2-5; 10 nucleotides match TRBD2. The CDR3 spans 16 residues. CDR1 is SGHTA, CDR2 FQGNSA, per germline. V gave up 5 bases and J gave up 5 bases; unmatched junction bases: 11. CDR3 residues: CASSKGLALGSETQYF. The CDR3, as DNA: TGTGCCAGCAGCAAGGGACTAGCGCTGGGGTCGGAGACCCAGTACTTC.

In this sample, this clonotype turned up a few times. One junction end disagrees with the germline gene, perhaps due to a read error. In DNA form, the CDR3 reads TGTGCCGGTAGTATAGCGGGGTGGACCCTCCAAGAGACCCAGTACTTC. This sequence encodes CAGSIAGWTLQETQYF. J is TRBJ2-5 and V is TRBV19; 8 positions agree with TRBD2. Germline CDR1 reads LNHDA; CDR2 reads SQIVND (reference sequence). This CDR3 spans 16 amino acids.

This clonotype appeared many times. The chain links TRBV20-1 to TRBJ2-3; D perhaps matches TRBD2 (5 bases). CDR1 and CDR2 from the germline V gene are DFQATT and SNEGSKA (reference sequence). This CDR3 comprises 15 residues. The V gene lost 0 bases and the J gene lost 0 bases, with 10 bases spanning the gap. The DNA of the CDR3 is TGCAGTGCTAGAGATGAAGCGGCTAGCACAGATACGCAGTATTTT. Encoded protein: CSARDEAASTDTQYF.

This clonotype was seen more than once but under ten times. The chain links TRBV7-8 to TRBJ2-5, with 11 bases lining up with TRBD2. The CDR3 runs to 16 residues. The germline CDR1 and CDR2 sequences are SGHVS and FQNEAQ. The J segment lost 5 bases and the V segment lost 0 bases, leaving 5 bases of the junction unmatched. This CDR3 reads CASSLAGLADRETQYF. CDR3 in DNA: TGTGCCAGCAGCTTAGCGGGACTAGCGGACCGGGAGACCCAGTACTTC.

This clonotype was counted between two and nine times. The chain recombines TRBV24-1 with TRBJ2-5; D is ambiguous. CDR1 is KGHDR and CDR2 is SFDVKD in the germline V gene. The CDR3 sequence is 15 residues long. The V and J ends lost 0 bases and 6 bases respectively, with 13 bases between them. As DNA, the CDR3 is TGTGCCACCAGTGATTTGGACGGACCACGTAAGACCCAGTACTTC. Its protein is CATSDLDGPRKTQYF.

V is TRBV4-3 and J is TRBJ2-1; 7 bases are a match to TRBD2. Looked up from germline, CDR1 is LGHNA and CDR2 is YSLEER. The CDR3 extends over 17 amino acids. V lost 0 bases, J lost 7 bases, and 12 bases stayed unmatched. CDR3 sequence: CASSQDGGEGSGNEQFF. For the CDR3, the DNA is TGCGCCAGCAGCCAAGATGGGGGGGAGGGTAGTGGTAATGAGCAGTTCTTC.

This clonotype was seen many times. The V call is TRBV28, the J call TRBJ1-4; TRBD1 is a possible D gene (6 bases). Trimming stripped 4 bases from V and 5 bases from J, with 20 bases between. This CDR3 has 17 residues. CDR1 is MDHEN and CDR2 is SYDVKM in the germline V gene. CDR3 DNA sequence: TGTGCCAGCAGTTCGGAGGAGGGGGGGGAGGAAAATGAAAAACTGTTTTTT. Translated: CASSSEEGGEENEKLFF.

This clonotype was recorded a few times. The chain combines TRBV6-1 with TRBJ2-7, with TRBD1 identical over 10 bases. The germline V gene encodes CDR1 MNHNS and CDR2 SASEGT. The trim removed 6 bases at V and 5 bases at J, leaving 10 bases unmatched. The CDR3 sequence is 15 residues long. In DNA, the CDR3 is TGTGCCAGCAGACGAAGGGACAGGGGAGAAGACGAGCAGTACTTC. This encodes CASRRRDRGEDEQYF.